This TCR beta chain is drawn from a study of shared clonotypes between healthy human individuals. The junction had 7 bases not matched to a gene; V was cut back by 0 bases and J by 7 bases. Germline V gene lookup returns CDR1 KGHSH and CDR2 LQKENI. The CDR3 covers 17 residues. Whole-study findings and limits: Some clonotypes were shared by all four sorted-subset donors, while others were not shared. The non-shared ones had lower generation probabilities than the shared ones.

The method was immunoSEQ multiplex PCR; TCRdb's version includes in-frame clones alone and lacks a portion of them. The data show a few million clones, 90% to 97% seen once. Of note for this clone: Its cognate antigen is unknown.

The sample taken for sequencing was naive CD4+ T cells sorted from blood. Described subset: CD45RA+ positively selected. The J gene is TRBJ2-2, the V gene TRBV18, with 11 positions matching TRBD2. The TCR originated in a young man in good health. The CDR3 region is CASSPPILAGAIGELFF. CDR3 nucleotide sequence: TGTGCCAGCTCACCACCGATACTAGCGGGAGCAATCGGGGAGCTGTTTTTT.